The 21 T cell receptor beta chains presented below share a single source sample, sequenced in a study of cytomegalovirus exposure and HLA in healthy donors. Vbeta (60) and Jbeta (13) primers were used in the PCR. Libraries were prepared by immunoSEQ multiplex PCR; TCRdb keeps only in-frame clonotypes and omits some of them. The table lists about 150,000 clones, 82% of them singletons. Specimen: PBMCs. The receptors originated from a male donor in good health and CMV-seronegative.

The chain employs TRBV11-2 and TRBJ2-7; 8 bases agree with TRBD2. Trimming removed 1 base from V and 3 bases from J; junction bases left unmatched: 2. Germline assignment: CDR1 SGHAT and CDR2 FQNNGV. CDR3 size: 14 residues. The DNA for the CDR3 is TGTGCCAGCAGCTTAGTAGCGGGGTTCTACGAGCAGTACTTC. Encoded protein: CASSLVAGFYEQYF.

The chain uses TRBV9 and TRBJ2-5; tentative D call: TRBD2 (7 bases). V dropped 4 bases and J dropped 4 bases, with 14 bases sitting between them. The CDR3 length is 14 residues. Germline CDR1 reads SGDLS; CDR2 reads YYNGEE. Here the CDR3 reads CASSPPGGRETQYF. The CDR3, as DNA: TGTGCCAGCAGCCCCCCGGGGGGCAGAGAGACCCAGTACTTC.

The gene calls are TRBV9 and TRBJ2-7; TRBD2 aligns across 9 bases. The CDR3 totals 15 residues. Germline V lookup: CDR1 SGDLS, CDR2 YYNGEE. Unmatched junction bases numbered 4, after V lost 0 bases and J lost 3 bases. CDR3 sequence: CASSVGPSGNYEQYF. In DNA form, the CDR3 reads TGTGCCAGCAGCGTAGGTCCTAGCGGGAACTACGAGCAGTACTTC.

V gene TRBV2 combines with J gene TRBJ1-1, with TRBD1 identical over 7 bases. The CDR3 is made up of 14 amino acids. V was clipped by 5 bases and J by 4 bases; unmatched bases: 7. Germline V CDR1 and CDR2: SNHLY, FYNNEI. In nucleotides, the CDR3 is TGTGCCAGCAGTCGCCGGGACAGTTCCACTGAAGCTTTCTTT. Protein product: CASSRRDSSTEAFF.

This clone was counted only a few times. This chain connects TRBV2 to TRBJ1-2, with D perhaps matching TRBD1 (6 bases). Germline V gene lookup returns CDR1 SNHLY and CDR2 FYNNEI. The CDR3 has 14 amino acids. Trimming left V 1 base short and J 6 bases short, with 12 bases between. CDR3: CASSEGQGIDGYTF. The DNA for the CDR3 is TGTGCCAGCAGTGAAGGGCAGGGGATCGATGGCTACACCTTC.

The chain uses TRBV28 and TRBJ1-5; D perhaps matches TRBD1 (5 bases). This CDR3 contains 14 residues. Germline loops: CDR1 MDHEN, CDR2 SYDVKM. V was cut by 6 bases and J by 2 bases, with 11 bases left in between. The CDR3 DNA reads as TGTGCCAGCAGCACAGGTACGGGCAATCAGCCCCAGCATTTT. This codes for CASSTGTGNQPQHF.

This chain links TRBV7-9 with TRBJ2-7, with TRBD2 matching over 10 bases. Germline V lookup: CDR1 SEHNR, CDR2 FQNEAQ (reference sequence). The CDR3 length is 17 residues. Trimming took 0 bases from V and 1 from J; bases not matched to a gene: 6. CDR3 sequence reads: CASSLALAGVQSYEQYF. CDR3 in DNA: TGTGCCAGCAGCTTAGCGCTAGCGGGAGTACAATCCTACGAGCAGTACTTC.

The chain combines TRBV19 with TRBJ1-1; TRBD1 aligns across 8 bases. Germline trimming cut 1 base from V and 5 bases from J; bases unmatched to any gene: 9. Germline CDR1 LNHDA, CDR2 SQIVND (reference sequence). The CDR3 contains 16 residues. The CDR3 here is CASSIGSRGPGTEAFF. Written as DNA, the CDR3 is TGTGCCAGTAGTATAGGCTCCAGGGGGCCGGGGACTGAAGCTTTCTTT.

This rearrangement joins TRBV9 to TRBJ2-1; D is perhaps TRBD2 (6 bases). V lost 4 bases and J 6 bases, leaving 14 bases between the germline ends. The CDR3 spans 14 residues. From germline, CDR1 is SGDLS and CDR2 YYNGEE. The CDR3 protein is CASSQRLESNEQFF. The DNA of the CDR3 is TGTGCCAGCAGCCAGCGACTAGAAAGCAATGAGCAGTTCTTC.

The genes are TRBV5-1 and TRBJ2-3; 7 bases match TRBD1. Germline CDR1 and CDR2: SGHRS and YFSETQ. V trimming: 10 bases; J trimming: 0 bases; junction bases outside the gene matches: 8. This CDR3 has 14 residues. The DNA of the CDR3 is TGCGCCGGACGGACAGGACCAAGCACAGATACGCAGTATTTT. Amino acids: CAGRTGPSTDTQYF. Full variable domain (outside the CDR3, taken from reference TRBV5-1 and TRBJ2-3): KAGVTQTPRYLIKTRGQQVTLSCSPISGHRSVSWYQQTPGQGLQFLFEYFSETQRNKGNFPGRFSGRQFSNSRSEMNVSTLELGDSALYLCAGRTGPSTDTQYFGPGTRLTVL.

In nucleotides, the CDR3 is TGTGCCAGCAGGGGACAGTCTTACAATGAGCAGTTCTTC. Its protein is CASRGQSYNEQFF. The chain carries TRBV28 and TRBJ2-1; 7 nucleotides line up with TRBD1. Trimming cost V 6 bases and J 4 bases; bases outside gene matches: 3. The CDR3 is made up of 13 amino acids. Germline V gene sequence: CDR1 MDHEN, CDR2 SYDVKM.

The chain has TRBV27 and TRBJ2-1, with TRBD2 matching over 9 bases. V was pared by 5 bases and J by 8 bases, with 7 bases of the junction left unmatched. Germline V gives CDR1 MNHEY, CDR2 SMNVEV (reference sequence). CDR3 length: 14 residues. The CDR3 DNA is TGTGCCAGCAGTCGTGGGACTAGCCGCGATGAGCAGTTCTTC. Translating gives CASSRGTSRDEQFF.

The chain is built from TRBV7-2 and TRBJ2-1; 14 bases agree with TRBD2. Unmatched junction bases numbered 7, after V lost 5 bases and J lost 7 bases. Germline loops: CDR1 SGHTA, CDR2 FQGNSA. The CDR3 totals 16 residues. The CDR3 loop reads CASSETSGRAGNEQFF. CDR3 nucleotides: TGTGCCAGCAGCGAGACTAGCGGGAGGGCGGGGAATGAGCAGTTCTTC. The full variable domain, rest sourced from reference TRBV7-2 and TRBJ2-1, is GAGVSQSPSNKVTEKGKDVELRCDPISGHTALYWYRQSLGQGLEFLIYFQGNSAPDKSGLPSDRFSAERTGGSVSTLTIQRTQQEDSAVYLCASSETSGRAGNEQFFGPGTRLTVL.

This clone was recorded only once. This chain uses TRBV4-3 with TRBJ2-7; 7 positions match TRBD1. Germline-derived CDR1 and CDR2 are LGHNA and YSLEER. J was trimmed by 2 bases and V by 0 bases; bases with no gene match: 4. This CDR3 spans 15 amino acids. CDR3 bases: TGCGCCAGCAGCCAAGATATGACAGGGACCTACGAGCAGTACTTC. This translates into CASSQDMTGTYEQYF.

The genes are TRBV6-1 and TRBJ2-7, with 9 bases aligning to TRBD1. Trimming cost V 3 bases and J 0 bases; bases outside gene matches: 6. This CDR3 spans 16 amino acids. Germline V gives CDR1 MNHNS, CDR2 SASEGT. This CDR3 is CASSERGGQGSYEQYF. The CDR3 DNA is TGTGCCAGCAGTGAGAGAGGGGGACAGGGCTCCTACGAGCAGTACTTC.

On this clone itself: Different DNA sequences within this sample yield the same CDR3. The chain uses TRBV6-5 and TRBJ2-7; TRBD2 matches at 8 bases. Unmatched junction bases numbered 2, after V lost 0 bases and J lost 1 base. The CDR3 length is 15 residues. Germline lookup yields CDR1 MNHEY and CDR2 SVGAGI. The CDR3 is CASSYSRGGSYEQYF. The CDR3 bases are TGTGCCAGCAGTTACTCTCGGGGGGGTTCCTACGAGCAGTACTTC.

This chain connects TRBV5-6 to TRBJ1-2, with D tentatively TRBD1 (5 bases). Trimming pared 1 base from V and 5 bases from J, leaving 12 bases between. The germline gives CDR1 SGHDT, CDR2 YYEEEE. The CDR3 has 14 residues. The CDR3 loop reads CASSLSWQGYGYTF. Here the CDR3 DNA reads TGTGCCAGCAGCTTGAGTTGGCAGGGATATGGCTACACCTTC.

The chain links TRBV11-1 to TRBJ2-7; 7 bases are a match to TRBD1. The CDR3 loop spans 14 amino acids. Looked up from germline, CDR1 is SGHAT and CDR2 is FQDESV (reference sequence). Trimming cost V 5 bases and J 0 bases; bases outside gene matches: 4. CDR3 residues: CASSHRDSSYEQYF. CDR3 in DNA: TGTGCCAGCAGCCACCGGGACAGCTCCTACGAGCAGTACTTC.

CDR3 in DNA: TGTGCCAGCTCACCGCCGACAGGGAGAGCTTTCTTT. This codes for CASSPPTGRAFF. The J gene is TRBJ1-1, the V gene TRBV18; TRBD1 aligns across 7 bases. Per the germline V gene, CDR1 is KGHSH and CDR2 is LQKENI. J lost 10 bases, V lost 3 bases, and 5 bases had no gene match. CDR3 length equals 12 residues. The variable domain in full, with the rest retrieved from reference TRBV18 and TRBJ1-1, is NAGVMQNPRHLVRRRGQEARLRCSPMKGHSHVYWYRQLPEEGLKFMVYLQKENIIDESGMPKERFSAEFPKEGPSILRIQQVVRGDSAAYFCASSPPTGRAFFGQGTRLTVV.

The chain employs TRBV29-1 and TRBJ2-6; TRBD1 matches 8 bases. The V gene end was trimmed by 6 bases and the J gene end by 0 bases; junction bases not matched to a gene: 13. The CDR3 is made up of 18 amino acids. Germline loops: CDR1 SQVTM, CDR2 ANQGSEA. As DNA, the CDR3 is TGCAGCGTCATCCTGCCGGGACAGGCAGTCTCTGGGGCCAACGTCCTGACTTTC. Translating it yields CSVILPGQAVSGANVLTF. The whole variable domain, remainder taken from reference TRBV29-1 and TRBJ2-6, is SAVISQKPSRDICQRGTSLTIQCQVDSQVTMMFWYRQQPGQSLTLIATANQGSEATYESGFVIDKFPISRPNLTFSTLTVSNMSPEDSSIYLCSVILPGQAVSGANVLTFGAGSRLTVL.

The chain joins TRBV30 to TRBJ1-2; D is unclear. Germline V gene data show CDR1 as GTSNPN and CDR2 as SVGIG (reference sequence). V was clipped by 2 bases and J by 3 bases, with 10 bases between them. CDR3 size: 13 residues. CDR3 loop: CAWSRGLDYGYTF. The CDR3 nucleotides are TGTGCCTGGAGTAGAGGACTCGACTATGGCTACACCTTC.